The present entry profiles one T cell receptor beta chain with its context. Its antigen remains unidentified. Naive, memory, effector memory and TEMRA subsets, all unstimulated, were sequenced in a few donor pairs. This record comes from a study of siplizumab effects on memory and regulatory T cells. Study observations and caveats: The majority of clones, roughly 80-96% of proliferating CD4+ or CD8+ clones, lacked an assignable naive or memory phenotype. Greater diversity than memory cells seemed evident in naive T cells, which also appeared to be major alloresponse contributors. Unstimulated subsets contained matches for only a minor fraction of alloreactive clones.

Germline V gene sequence: CDR1 SGHRS, CDR2 YFSETQ. V gave up 9 bases and J gave up 0 bases, with 10 bases separating them. The CDR3 contains 14 residues. Assay used: immunoSEQ multiplex PCR; TCRdb lists only in-frame clones, some missing. The sample has approximately 65,000 clones, roughly 83% seen once. Sequenced input: memory CD4+ T cells sorted from blood. This chain links TRBV5-1 with TRBJ2-6; D perhaps matches TRBD1 (6 bases). The sequence was obtained from a human donor in good health. The CDR3 protein is CATSRGSGANVLTF. Here the CDR3 DNA reads TGCGCCACTAGCAGGGGCTCTGGGGCCAACGTCCTGACTTTC. Supplemented by reference TRBV5-1 and TRBJ2-6, the full variable domain reads KAGVTQTPRYLIKTRGQQVTLSCSPISGHRSVSWYQQTPGQGLQFLFEYFSETQRNKGNFPGRFSGRQFSNSRSEMNVSTLELGDSALYLCATSRGSGANVLTFGAGSRLTVL.